This T cell receptor (beta chain) was recorded in a study of neurological immune-mediated disorders. Time point given: technical triplicate 1. This clonotype was picked up many times. Its antigen is unknown. Study-level results: Levels of TCR clonal expansion peaked in HTLV-1-associated myelopathy and reached their lowest in multiple sclerosis, under those of healthy controls. Across subjects, expanded clones had no CDR3 amino acid sequences in common, pointing to private repertoires in all groups.

Trimming pared 3 bases from V and 6 bases from J, leaving 15 bases between. CDR3 length: 15 residues. CDR1 is SNHLY, CDR2 FYNNEI, per germline. 5'RACE with 10-nucleotide random UMIs generated the cDNA. TCRdb called the 5' RACE reads again in MiXCR, with one record for every CDR3 protein. This table has fewer than 50,000 distinct CDR3 sequences, 11% appearing once. The sequence was collected from a man aged 55 to 70 with HTLV-1-associated myelopathy (HAM/TSP). V is TRBV2 and J is TRBJ2-1; possible D gene TRBD2, 5 bases. Sequencing was carried out using PBMCs. CDR3 bases: TGTGCCAGCAGTGATCAAGGGAGTGTCCGCAATGAGCAGTTCTTC. Its protein product is CASSDQGSVRNEQFF.